These T cell receptor beta chains were read from a single sample in a study of blood T cell repertoires in COVID-19. Assay used: immunoSEQ multiplex PCR; TCRdb lists only in-frame clones, some missing. The sample yields 100,000 to 150,000 clones, 60% to 80% seen once. Sequencing used peripheral blood. These receptors originate from a human donor in a cohort sampled during active COVID-19. Both conserved end residues are part of each CDR3. A D gene is named only where the DNA matches it firmly. Only some rows state a clone size, as once, few, many or a class for expanded clones.

>TRBJ2-7|.|.|TRBV7-2
TGTGCCAGCAGCTCTCACAGGGGGGGTTCCTACGAGCAGTACTTC
CASSSHRGGSYEQYF
>TRBJ2-7|TRBD2|.|TRBV4-1
TGCGCCAGCAGCCGCGGGACTAGCGGATTTTACGAGCAGTACTTC
CASSRGTSGFYEQYF
>TRBJ2-7|.|once|TRBV11-2
TGTGCCAGCAGCTTACGGGTCACTTACGAGCAGTACTTC
CASSLRVTYEQYF
>TRBJ1-4|TRBD1|.|TRBV2
TGTGCCAGCATGGGTATCGACAGGGCGGTAAACGAAAAACTGTTTTTT
CASMGIDRAVNEKLFF
>TRBJ1-1|.|.|TRBV3-1/TRBV3-2
TGTGCCAGCAGCCAACCTTGGCAGGGGAGCACTGAAGCTTTCTTT
CASSQPWQGSTEAFF
>TRBJ2-5|TRBD2|.|TRBV4-1
TGCGCCAGCAGCCAAGCCGGGACTAGCGGACGGGAGACCCAGTACTTC
CASSQAGTSGRETQYF
>TRBJ2-7|TRBD2|.|TRBV7-9
TGTGCCAGCAGCTTATACGGGGGGGCGAGCGAGCAGTACTTC
CASSLYGGASEQYF
>TRBJ1-2|TRBD1|.|TRBV3-1/TRBV3-2
TGTGCCAGCAGCTCGACAATGGGAACCGGGACAGATAACTATGGCTACACCTTC
CASSSTMGTGTDNYGYTF
>TRBJ2-7|TRBD2|.|TRBV5-4
TGTGCCAGCAGCTCCGGAACGGGACTAGCGCGCTACGAGCAGTACTTC
CASSSGTGLARYEQYF
>TRBJ2-7|TRBD2|few|TRBV14
TGTGCCAGCAGCCAAGGGACTAGCGGGAGCTACGAGCAGTACTTC
CASSQGTSGSYEQYF
>TRBJ2-7|.|once|TRBV29-1
TGCAGCGTGCGGGGAACAGGAGCCTACGAGCAGTACTTC
CSVRGTGAYEQYF
>TRBJ1-2|TRBD1|.|TRBV4-1
TGCGCCAGCAGCCAGGCCGGGACAGACTATGGCTACACCTTC
CASSQAGTDYGYTF
>TRBJ2-7|TRBD2|.|TRBV5-4
TGTGCCAGCAGCTCGCCTAGCGGGAGGACTCGCGAGCAGTACTTC
CASSSPSGRTREQYF
>TRBJ1-5|.|.|TRBV19
TGTGCCAGTAGTATAGCTGACACAAGGAATCAGCCCCAGCATTTT
CASSIADTRNQPQHF
>TRBJ1-1|.|.|TRBV11-2
TGTGCCAGCAGCTTCAACAGGAACACTGAAGCTTTCTTT
CASSFNRNTEAFF
>TRBJ2-7|.|.|TRBV7-3
TGTGCCAGCAGCTTACCAGATACAGGGTCCCGGGAGCAGTACTTC
CASSLPDTGSREQYF
>TRBJ1-1|TRBD1|.|TRBV7-9
TGTGCCAGCAGCCCCAGGGACAGGGAGAACACTGAAGCTTTCTTT
CASSPRDRENTEAFF
>TRBJ2-7|.|.|TRBV27
TGTGCCAGCAGTTTAACTGATTCCTACGAGCAGTACTTC
CASSLTDSYEQYF
>TRBJ1-1|.|few|TRBV11-1
TGTGCCAGCAGCTTAGTCCCGGGCGGGACTGAAGCTTTCTTT
CASSLVPGGTEAFF
>TRBJ1-4|TRBD1|.|TRBV6-5
TGTGCCAGCAGTTACGCGACAGGGGTCGGCGAAAAACTGTTTTTT
CASSYATGVGEKLFF